These T cell receptor beta chains were read from a single sample in a study of T cell repertoires in cytomegalovirus infection. TCRdb redid the calling of the reads with MiXCR, one entry per CDR3 protein. The sample shows roughly 310,000 distinct CDR3 sequences, around 29% of them seen only once. These receptors lack a known antigen. The sequencing here drew on cultured PBMCs, taken from culture after CMV antigen stimulation. The source is a human donor in good health (CMV status not recorded). Some clones in this sample may be carry-over from other donors' samples. Both conserved end residues are part of each CDR3. The D gene is left open where the match is weak. The size field is filled for only some rows; it gives once, few, many or a size class.

size | J | D | V | CDR3 | DNA
NA | TRBJ2-5 | TRBD2 | TRBV11-3 | CASSLGLASRETQYF | TGTGCCAGCAGCTTGGGACTAGCGTCCAGGGAGACCCAGTACTTC
few | TRBJ2-1 | TRBD2 | TRBV9 | CASSVGRGMRNEQFF | TGTGCCAGCAGCGTAGGGCGGGGGATGCGCAATGAGCAGTTCTTC
few | TRBJ1-2 | NA | TRBV11-2 | CASSSTATSQYGYTF | TGTGCCAGCAGCTCGACAGCGACCTCTCAATATGGCTACACCTTC
few | TRBJ1-2 | TRBD1 | TRBV6-9 | CASSRDRDYGYTF | TGTGCCAGCAGCCGGGACAGGGACTATGGCTACACCTTC
NA | TRBJ2-3 | NA | TRBV7-9 | CASSSGGTDHYTQYF | TGTGCCAGCAGCTCAGGAGGGACAGACCATTATACGCAGTATTTT
NA | TRBJ1-1 | TRBD1 | TRBV6-1 | CASMGQGNTEAFF | TGTGCCAGCATGGGACAGGGGAACACTGAAGCTTTCTTT
NA | TRBJ2-2 | NA | TRBV2 | CASSEALVLRRPNTGELFF | TGTGCCAGCAGTGAAGCGCTTGTTCTTAGGCGCCCGAACACCGGGGAGCTGTTTTTT
few | TRBJ2-7 | TRBD2 | TRBV7-9 | CASSYGGTVYEQYF | TGTGCCAGCAGCTACGGGGGGACTGTTTACGAGCAGTACTTC
many | TRBJ2-2 | TRBD2 | TRBV7-2 | CASSLRTSGNTGELFF | TGTGCCAGCAGCTTAAGAACTAGCGGCAACACCGGGGAGCTGTTTTTT
NA | TRBJ1-5 | TRBD1 | TRBV2 | CASSEDRGPFIMDNQPQHF | TGTGCCAGCAGTGAGGACAGGGGGCCCTTCATTATGGACAATCAGCCCCAGCATTTT
NA | TRBJ2-4 | TRBD1 | TRBV7-2 | CASSSQMTGASYIQYF | TGTGCCAGCAGCTCCCAAATGACAGGGGCAAGTTACATTCAGTACTTC
few | TRBJ2-7 | NA | TRBV11-2 | CASSSTRGSPYEQYF | TGTGCCAGCAGCTCCACGAGAGGCTCCCCCTACGAGCAGTACTTC
few | TRBJ2-1 | TRBD2 | TRBV7-2 | CASSSRLAGSGGAYNEQFF | TGTGCCAGCAGCTCCCGACTAGCGGGTTCGGGGGGGGCCTACAATGAGCAGTTCTTC
NA | TRBJ2-2 | TRBD2 | TRBV24-1 | CATSDGGLAGDTGELFF | TGTGCCACCAGTGATGGGGGACTAGCGGGGGACACCGGGGAGCTGTTTTTT
many | TRBJ1-2 | NA | TRBV19 | CASSIGQAFYGYTF | TGTGCCAGTAGTATAGGACAGGCGTTCTATGGCTACACCTTC
NA | TRBJ2-5 | NA | TRBV19 | CASLGGFGETQYF | TGTGCCAGCTTAGGGGGGTTCGGGGAGACCCAGTACTTC
NA | TRBJ2-7 | NA | TRBV7-8 | CASSLSPGLSSYEQYF | TGTGCCAGCAGCCTAAGCCCCGGGCTTAGCTCCTACGAGCAGTACTTC
NA | TRBJ1-5 | NA | TRBV28 | CASIHYPPGLSFQPQHF | TGTGCCAGCATCCACTATCCCCCCGGGCTCTCTTTTCAGCCCCAGCATTTT
few | TRBJ2-1 | NA | TRBV6-6 | CASSRGRRAYNEQFF | TGTGCCAGCAGCAGGGGGAGGAGGGCCTACAATGAGCAGTTCTTC
NA | TRBJ1-2 | TRBD1 | TRBV19 | CASNQGQGNYGYTF | TGTGCCAGTAATCAGGGACAGGGGAACTATGGCTACACCTTC
NA | TRBJ2-5 | NA | TRBV4-2 | CASSQVRQGGETQYF | TGTGCCAGCAGCCAAGTCAGACAGGGAGGAGAGACCCAGTACTTC
few | TRBJ2-7 | NA | TRBV12-5 | CASGLGDSGWNEQYF | TGTGCTAGTGGTTTGGGGGACAGCGGGTGGAACGAGCAGTACTTC
once | TRBJ2-7 | NA | TRBV18 | CASSPSGSREQYF | TGTGCCAGCTCACCGTCGGGGTCGCGGGAGCAGTACTTC
NA | TRBJ2-3 | TRBD2 | TRBV3-1 | CASSQRGLAGGPAYTDTQYF | TGTGCCAGCAGCCAAAGGGGACTAGCGGGAGGGCCGGCCTACACAGATACGCAGTATTTT
NA | TRBJ1-5 | NA | TRBV12-3/TRBV12-4 | CASSRTSVGAGQPQHF | TGTGCCAGCAGCCGAACCTCAGTGGGGGCGGGACAGCCCCAGCATTTT
few | TRBJ2-1 | TRBD2 | TRBV7-8 | CASSPHSGSRGEQFF | TGTGCCAGCAGCCCCCATAGCGGGAGTAGAGGTGAGCAGTTCTTC
few | TRBJ1-2 | NA | TRBV6-1 | CASSEHGQQANYGYTF | TGTGCCAGCAGTGAACACGGACAGCAGGCTAACTATGGCTACACCTTC
few | TRBJ2-7 | TRBD1 | TRBV7-9 | CASTGPGTGGKSEQYF | TGTGCCAGCACCGGTCCCGGGACAGGGGGCAAGTCCGAGCAGTACTTC
NA | TRBJ2-1 | TRBD2 | TRBV20-1 | CSASGLAASYNEQFF | TGCAGTGCTTCCGGACTAGCGGCCTCCTACAATGAGCAGTTCTTC
NA | TRBJ2-2 | TRBD2 | TRBV19 | CASSMVTSGSTGELFF | TGTGCCAGTAGTATGGTTACTAGCGGGAGTACCGGGGAGCTGTTTTTT
NA | TRBJ2-7 | TRBD1 | TRBV6-8 | CASSYSGQGVTYEQYF | TGTGCCAGCAGTTACTCGGGACAGGGGGTAACCTACGAGCAGTACTTC
few | TRBJ1-2 | TRBD1 | TRBV20-1 | CSAETGNPGGYTF | TGCAGTGCTGAGACAGGGAATCCTGGTGGCTACACCTTC
few | TRBJ2-3 | TRBD2 | TRBV20-1 | CSAPGLAGRTDTQYF | TGCAGTGCCCCGGGACTAGCGGGTCGCACAGATACGCAGTATTTT
NA | TRBJ2-1 | TRBD2 | TRBV29-1 | CSVEGLADTSSYNEQFF | TGCAGCGTTGAGGGACTAGCGGATACCAGCTCCTACAATGAGCAGTTCTTC
few | TRBJ1-5 | NA | TRBV7-2 | CASSSGGTTGNQPQHF | TGTGCCAGCAGCTCGGGGGGGACAACAGGCAATCAGCCCCAGCATTTT
NA | TRBJ1-5 | NA | TRBV4-1 | CASSQAGGVNQPQHF | TGCGCCAGCAGCCAAGCCGGGGGAGTCAATCAGCCCCAGCATTTT
NA | TRBJ1-5 | NA | TRBV12-3/TRBV12-4 | CASIQGTGRNQPQHF | TGTGCCAGCATCCAGGGCACTGGGCGCAATCAGCCCCAGCATTTT
NA | TRBJ1-5 | NA | TRBV7-6 | CASSRGGTGNQPQHF | TGTGCCAGCAGCCGAGGGGGAACTGGCAATCAGCCCCAGCATTTT
NA | TRBJ1-2 | TRBD1 | TRBV29-1 | CSARGQGTYGYTF | TGCAGCGCTAGGGGACAGGGAACCTATGGCTACACCTTC
NA | TRBJ1-5 | NA | TRBV15 | CATSGSNQPQHF | TGTGCCACCAGCGGGTCAAATCAGCCCCAGCATTTT
few | TRBJ2-7 | TRBD2 | TRBV10-3 | CAIRSGGLAGYYEQYF | TGTGCCATCAGATCGGGGGGACTAGCGGGCTACTACGAGCAGTACTTC
many | TRBJ1-1 | NA | TRBV7-6 | CASSIGHNTEAFF | TGTGCCAGCAGCATAGGACACAACACTGAAGCTTTCTTT
NA | TRBJ1-2 | NA | TRBV20-1 | CSARDRGTQGYTF | TGCAGTGCTAGAGATCGAGGGACCCAAGGCTACACCTTC
NA | TRBJ1-2 | TRBD1 | TRBV19 | CASSETKTGTGAGNYGYTF | TGTGCCAGTAGTGAAACGAAGACCGGGACAGGGGCCGGAAACTATGGCTACACCTTC
few | TRBJ2-5 | NA | TRBV7-9 | CASSSSQDSEETQYF | TGTGCCAGCAGCTCCTCCCAGGATAGCGAAGAGACCCAGTACTTC
NA | TRBJ2-1 | NA | TRBV6-8 | CASSLNVRGRINEQFF | TGTGCCAGCAGCCTAAACGTCCGAGGCAGAATCAATGAGCAGTTCTTC
NA | TRBJ2-7 | NA | TRBV5-6 | CASSSPAGSIYEQYF | TGTGCCAGCAGCTCTCCGGCAGGGAGTATCTACGAGCAGTACTTC
NA | TRBJ2-2 | NA | TRBV3-1 | CASSQDPLAGTGELFF | TGTGCCAGCAGCCAAGATCCCCTAGCCGGAACCGGGGAGCTGTTTTTT
NA | TRBJ2-3 | NA | TRBV13 | CASSLEDSQTDTQYF | TGTGCCAGCAGCTTGGAGGACTCGCAGACAGATACGCAGTATTTT
NA | TRBJ2-3 | TRBD1 | TRBV25-1 | CASSEWYRGEDTQYF | TGTGCCAGCAGTGAATGGTACAGGGGTGAAGATACGCAGTATTTT
few | TRBJ2-3 | NA | TRBV20-1 | CSARYASSTDTQYF | TGCAGTGCTAGATACGCCTCTAGCACAGATACGCAGTATTTT
many | TRBJ1-1 | TRBD1 | TRBV7-6 | CASSLRDRGLGATEAFF | TGTGCCAGCAGCCTCCGGGACAGGGGGCTCGGGGCAACTGAAGCTTTCTTT
once | TRBJ1-5 | NA | TRBV15 | CATSPGIGDQPQHF | TGTGCCACCAGCCCGGGCATAGGGGATCAGCCCCAGCATTTT
NA | TRBJ2-2 | TRBD1 | TRBV6-5 | CASIPLGQANTGELFF | TGTGCCAGCATCCCCTTGGGACAGGCGAACACCGGGGAGCTGTTTTTT
few | TRBJ1-6 | TRBD1 | TRBV7-9 | CASSSQGIGNSPLHF | TGTGCCAGCAGCTCACAGGGGATAGGAAATTCACCCCTCCACTTT
NA | TRBJ1-5 | NA | TRBV20-1 | CSARIRSNQPQHF | TGCAGTGCTAGAATACGGAGCAATCAGCCCCAGCATTTT
NA | TRBJ1-5 | TRBD1 | TRBV6-2/TRBV6-3 | CASSTRDRGDQPQHF | TGTGCCAGCAGTACCCGGGACAGGGGTGATCAGCCCCAGCATTTT